This T cell receptor beta chain came from a study of blood T cell repertoires in COVID-19. At the level of the study: Sources were T cells, B-cell-depleted T cells, or PBMCs; the material itself was cDNA or gDNA.

A single count supports this clone. The CDR3 spans 15 residues. Trimming took off 2 bases at V and 0 bases at J, with 11 bases between the two ends. The germline V gene encodes CDR1 SGHNT and CDR2 YYREEE (reference sequence). Recruits, aged about 18 to 89 years, lived in around 24 US areas. No more than 2 weeks before study entry, exposed participants had met a case of COVID-19. Data came from immunoSEQ multiplex PCR; TCRdb stores just in-frame clones and leaves some out. This sample yields 400,000 to 500,000 clones, of which around nine tenths are seen a single time; around 1.5% belongs to the top ten.

The sequenced sample consisted of PBMCs or T cells enriched from blood (not recorded which). The clonotype was recovered from a young woman who had been exposed to COVID-19. This rearrangement joins TRBV5-4 to TRBJ1-1, with D possibly TRBD1 on 6 matching bases. CDR3 residues: CASSFLGGLNTEAFF. As DNA, the CDR3 is TGTGCCAGCAGCTTCCTTGGGGGCCTGAACACTGAAGCTTTCTTT.